The entry below gives a single T cell receptor beta chain sequence along with its context. Its specificity is not known. These data belong to a study of T cell repertoires in cytomegalovirus infection. Study-wide background: Matching HLA type, along with CMV infection, was indicated by public TCR beta signatures. General study findings and limits: HLA-C-restricted CMV clonotypes gave the most frequent clonotype in two of eight donors.

Germline V gene data show CDR1 as SGHAT and CDR2 as FQNNGV. CDR3 length: 17 residues. V shed 5 bases and J 0 bases; nucleotides not matched to a gene: 5. From the reads, TCRdb called clonotypes with MiXCR, one entry per CDR3 protein. The sample has some 270,000 distinct CDR3 sequences, about 18% seen once. The material sequenced was CD8+ T cells from PBMCs. This receptor was obtained from a human donor in good health (CMV status not recorded). Some clones in this sample may be carry-over from other donors' samples. The gene calls are TRBV11-2 and TRBJ1-6; 9 bases fit TRBD1. The CDR3 here is CASSPTGGSSYNSPLHF. The CDR3 bases are TGTGCCAGCAGCCCGACAGGGGGAAGCTCCTATAATTCACCCCTCCACTTT.